Listed below are T cell receptor beta chains from one sample, sequenced in a study of CD8+CD57+ T cells in acquired aplastic anemia. From the reads, TCRdb called clonotypes with MiXCR, one entry per CDR3 protein. The profile covers about 220,000 distinct CDR3 sequences, with 34% appearing a single time and roughly 1.1% taken by the ten largest. The sequencing input was sorted CD4+, CD8+, or CD8+CD57+ T cells (not recorded which) from PBMCs. These receptors were collected from a human donor in good health, serving as a control. Each CDR3 is given with its conserved first and last residue. D genes are given only for firm matches. Clone size is shown for a subset of rows, as once, few, many or a class of expanded clone.

d_gene,len,v_gene,j_gene,abundance,CDR3aa,CDR3nt
TRBD2,15,TRBV5-1,TRBJ2-1,NA,CASRGSGSSYNEQFF,TGCGCCAGTAGGGGTAGCGGGAGCTCCTACAATGAGCAGTTCTTC
TRBD1,18,TRBV9,TRBJ1-6,few,CASSVREWWQGVNSPLHF,TGTGCCAGCAGCGTGAGGGAATGGTGGCAGGGGGTTAATTCACCCCTCCACTTT
TRBD1,12,TRBV2,TRBJ2-1,many,CASMTGERGQFF,TGTGCCAGCATGACAGGGGAGAGGGGACAGTTCTTC
NA,14,TRBV6-1,TRBJ2-5,many,CASSDGAGWETQYF,TGTGCCAGCAGTGACGGGGCTGGTTGGGAGACCCAGTACTTC
NA,15,TRBV20-1,TRBJ2-1,many,CSARDLRASVNEQFF,TGCAGTGCTAGAGATTTGAGGGCCTCCGTCAATGAGCAGTTCTTC
NA,15,TRBV4-3,TRBJ2-7,NA,CASSQEERSSYEQYF,TGCGCCAGCAGCCAAGAGGAACGGAGCTCCTACGAGCAGTACTTC
NA,16,TRBV20-1,TRBJ2-2,few,CSARDLGGRSTGELFF,TGCAGTGCTAGAGATCTTGGGGGGAGGAGCACCGGGGAGCTGTTTTTT
TRBD1,14,TRBV15,TRBJ2-3,NA,CATSSAGGTDTQYF,TGTGCCACCAGCAGCGCAGGGGGAACAGATACGCAGTATTTT
NA,15,TRBV20-1,TRBJ2-7,many,CSARHSGTPLGEQYF,TGCAGTGCCAGGCATTCCGGGACTCCCTTGGGCGAGCAGTACTTC
NA,13,TRBV5-6,TRBJ1-4,NA,CASSLEGNEKLFF,TGTGCCAGCAGCTTGGAGGGGAATGAAAAACTGTTTTTT
TRBD1,15,TRBV29-1,TRBJ1-2,medium-sized,CSVEEQGIANYGYTF,TGCAGCGTTGAAGAACAGGGGATTGCTAACTATGGCTACACCTTC
TRBD1,15,TRBV19,TRBJ1-1,many,CASKGRGQGNTEAFF,TGTGCCAGTAAGGGTAGGGGACAGGGGAACACTGAAGCTTTCTTT
TRBD1,15,TRBV4-2,TRBJ2-7,many,CASSQERTGGHEQYF,TGTGCCAGCAGCCAAGAGAGGACAGGGGGCCACGAGCAGTACTTC
NA,13,TRBV7-6,TRBJ2-5,many,CASSLNRAETQYF,TGTGCCAGCAGCTTAAATAGGGCAGAGACCCAGTACTTC
NA,13,TRBV29-1,TRBJ1-4,NA,CSVAPTTNEKLFF,TGCAGCGTTGCCCCCACAACTAATGAAAAACTGTTTTTT
NA,14,TRBV6-2/TRBV6-3,TRBJ2-7,NA,CASSWRPRGHEQYF,TGTGCCAGCAGTTGGAGGCCTCGGGGTCACGAGCAGTACTTC
NA,14,TRBV11-2,TRBJ2-7,many,CASSLEGGTYEQYF,TGTGCCAGCAGCTTAGAGGGAGGAACCTACGAGCAGTACTTC
NA,16,TRBV7-9,TRBJ1-1,many,CASSYPGLDPSAEAFF,TGTGCCAGCAGCTATCCGGGGCTTGACCCAAGCGCTGAAGCTTTCTTT
TRBD1,15,TRBV2,TRBJ1-5,many,CASSGTGDSNQPQHF,TGTGCCAGCAGCGGGACAGGGGATAGCAATCAGCCCCAGCATTTT
TRBD1,12,TRBV18,TRBJ1-2,many,CASSPTGNGYTF,TGTGCCAGCTCACCGACAGGGAATGGCTACACCTTC
NA,15,TRBV7-8,TRBJ1-1,many,CASSLRRELGTEAFF,TGTGCCAGCAGCTTAAGGCGGGAGTTGGGCACTGAAGCTTTCTTT
NA,11,TRBV7-2,TRBJ1-1,many,CASSITGLAFF,TGTGCCAGCAGCATAACAGGTTTGGCTTTCTTT
NA,14,TRBV20-1,TRBJ1-1,NA,CSARVPDMYTEAFF,TGCAGTGCTAGAGTCCCGGACATGTACACTGAAGCTTTCTTT
NA,14,TRBV10-3,TRBJ2-5,many,CAISVREKDGTQYF,TGTGCCATCAGCGTCCGGGAGAAGGACGGGACCCAGTACTTC
TRBD1,16,TRBV4-1,TRBJ2-7,NA,CASSQEKTGGRYEQYF,TGCGCCAGCAGCCAAGAAAAGACAGGGGGCCGCTACGAGCAGTACTTC
NA,14,TRBV18,TRBJ1-1,NA,CASSPQLGNTEAFF,TGTGCCAGCTCACCACAGCTGGGGAACACTGAAGCTTTCTTT
NA,15,TRBV20-1,TRBJ2-2,few,CSAKPSLGRAGELFF,TGCAGTGCTAAACCAAGTTTGGGCCGCGCCGGGGAGCTGTTTTTT
NA,14,TRBV11-2,TRBJ2-3,NA,CASLKGDYTDTQYF,TGTGCCAGTTTAAAGGGGGACTACACAGATACGCAGTATTTT
NA,15,TRBV20-1,TRBJ2-4,NA,CSAKYARVDKNIQYF,TGCAGTGCTAAGTATGCGAGAGTGGACAAAAACATTCAGTACTTC
NA,14,TRBV20-1,TRBJ1-4,few,CSARENGPNEKLFF,TGCAGTGCTAGAGAGAACGGCCCGAATGAAAAACTGTTTTTT
NA,12,TRBV2,TRBJ2-7,NA,CASRDLAYEQYF,TGTGCCAGCAGGGACCTAGCGTACGAGCAGTACTTC
TRBD2,16,TRBV7-8,TRBJ2-5,NA,CATTGGRSFSEETQYF,TGTGCCACTACGGGAGGGCGCTCCTTTTCCGAAGAGACCCAGTACTTC
TRBD2,15,TRBV30,TRBJ2-7,few,CAWSVLAGGPYEQYF,TGTGCCTGGAGTGTACTAGCGGGAGGGCCCTACGAGCAGTACTTC
NA,15,TRBV5-6,TRBJ1-2,NA,CASSLTRHSSYGYTF,TGTGCCAGCAGCTTGACCAGGCACTCTTCCTATGGCTACACCTTC
NA,15,TRBV2,TRBJ2-5,once,CASRGLGGNQETQYF,TGTGCCAGCAGGGGGCTCGGGGGAAATCAAGAGACCCAGTACTTC
TRBD1,13,TRBV6-4,TRBJ1-2,many,CASRGTGRFGYTF,TGTGCCAGCCGAGGGACAGGGAGGTTTGGCTACACCTTC
NA,15,TRBV5-1,TRBJ2-2,NA,CASSYHLANTGELFF,TGCGCCAGCAGTTATCATCTGGCGAACACCGGGGAGCTGTTTTTT
NA,13,TRBV7-3,TRBJ1-1,many,CASSPVGRTEAFF,TGTGCCAGCAGCCCCGTGGGGAGGACTGAAGCTTTCTTT
TRBD1,17,TRBV9,TRBJ2-3,many,CASSPRPGQGTTDTQYF,TGTGCCAGCAGCCCAAGACCGGGACAGGGCACGACAGATACGCAGTATTTT
TRBD1,13,TRBV20-1,TRBJ1-4,few,CSAPGTGPEKLFF,TGCAGTGCTCCCGGGACAGGGCCCGAAAAACTGTTTTTT
NA,13,TRBV29-1,TRBJ2-2,many,CSAAETNTGELFF,TGCAGCGCCGCGGAAACTAACACCGGGGAGCTGTTTTTT
TRBD1,15,TRBV5-1,TRBJ2-3,NA,CASSSGQVNTDTQYF,TGCGCCAGCAGCTCTGGACAGGTAAACACAGATACGCAGTATTTT
NA,14,TRBV24-1,TRBJ2-2,many,CATSDFIGPGELFF,TGTGCCACCAGTGATTTCATTGGTCCCGGGGAGCTGTTTTTT
NA,14,TRBV2,TRBJ1-3,many,CASSDRSSGNTIYF,TGTGCCAGCAGTGACAGGAGCTCTGGAAACACCATATATTTT
NA,15,TRBV20-1,TRBJ1-3,few,CSARDRGGAGNTIYF,TGCAGTGCTAGAGATCGGGGAGGGGCTGGAAACACCATATATTTT
TRBD1,15,TRBV5-5,TRBJ2-7,NA,CASSSRQGIEDEQYF,TGTGCCAGCAGCTCGCGACAGGGGATCGAGGACGAGCAGTACTTC
NA,13,TRBV5-4,TRBJ2-7,many,CASSLGLHSEQYF,TGTGCCAGCAGCTTGGGGTTGCACTCCGAGCAGTACTTC
NA,13,TRBV19,TRBJ1-2,NA,CASSITANCGYTF,TGTGCCAGTAGTATTACCGCTAACTGTGGCTACACCTTC
NA,17,TRBV20-1,TRBJ2-3,many,CSARGRDAGTYTDTQYF,TGCAGTGCTAGAGGACGCGATGCCGGGACGTACACAGATACGCAGTATTTT
NA,13,TRBV30,TRBJ1-1,NA,CAWSGAASSEAFF,TGTGCCTGGAGTGGGGCAGCTTCATCCGAAGCTTTCTTT
NA,15,TRBV9,TRBJ1-4,few,CASGVGIVPDEKLFF,TGTGCCAGCGGGGTGGGTATAGTACCGGATGAAAAACTGTTTTTT
NA,13,TRBV7-2,TRBJ2-7,NA,CASSRPASYEQYF,TGTGCCAGCAGCCGACCTGCCTCCTACGAGCAGTACTTC
TRBD1,18,TRBV10-3,TRBJ2-6,many,CAISVDRDRGSGANVLTF,TGTGCCATCTCCGTAGATCGGGACAGGGGATCTGGGGCCAACGTCCTGACTTTC
TRBD2,14,TRBV2,TRBJ2-7,many,CASSYTSGSYEQYF,TGTGCCAGCAGCTACACTAGCGGGAGTTACGAGCAGTACTTC
TRBD1,14,TRBV5-5,TRBJ1-2,many,CASSLGQGTRGYTF,TGTGCCAGCAGCTTGGGACAGGGTACCCGGGGCTACACCTTC